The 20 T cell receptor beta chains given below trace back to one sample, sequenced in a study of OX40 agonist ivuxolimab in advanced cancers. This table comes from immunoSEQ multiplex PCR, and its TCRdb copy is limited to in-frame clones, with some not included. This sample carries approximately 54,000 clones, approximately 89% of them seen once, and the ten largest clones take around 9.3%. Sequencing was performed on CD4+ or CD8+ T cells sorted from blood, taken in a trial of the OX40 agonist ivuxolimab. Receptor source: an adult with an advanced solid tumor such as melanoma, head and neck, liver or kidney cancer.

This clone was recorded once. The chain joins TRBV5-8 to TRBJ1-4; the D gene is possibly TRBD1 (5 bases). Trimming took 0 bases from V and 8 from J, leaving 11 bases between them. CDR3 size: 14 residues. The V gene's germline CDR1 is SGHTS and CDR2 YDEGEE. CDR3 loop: CASSLDRMEEKLFF. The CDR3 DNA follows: TGTGCCAGCAGCTTGGACAGGATGGAAGAAAAACTGTTTTTT.

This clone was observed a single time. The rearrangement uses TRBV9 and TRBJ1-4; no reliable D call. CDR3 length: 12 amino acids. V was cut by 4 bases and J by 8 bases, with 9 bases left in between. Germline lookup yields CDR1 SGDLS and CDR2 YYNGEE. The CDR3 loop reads CASSLGSEKLFF. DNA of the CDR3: TGTGCCAGCAGCTTGGGGTCGGAAAAACTGTTTTTT.

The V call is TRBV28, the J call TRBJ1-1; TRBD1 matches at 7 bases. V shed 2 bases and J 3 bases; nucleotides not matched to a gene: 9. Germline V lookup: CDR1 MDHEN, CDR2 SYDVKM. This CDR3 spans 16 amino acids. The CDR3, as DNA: TGTGCCAGCAGTTTAGCCCCACAGGGGATAGACACTGAAGCTTTCTTT. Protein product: CASSLAPQGIDTEAFF.

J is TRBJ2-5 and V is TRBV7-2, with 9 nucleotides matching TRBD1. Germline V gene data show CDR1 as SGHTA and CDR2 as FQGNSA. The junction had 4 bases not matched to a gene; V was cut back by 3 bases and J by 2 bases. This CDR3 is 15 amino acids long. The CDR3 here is CASSLTGGWQETQYF. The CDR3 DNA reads TGTGCCAGCAGCTTGACAGGGGGGTGGCAAGAGACCCAGTACTTC.

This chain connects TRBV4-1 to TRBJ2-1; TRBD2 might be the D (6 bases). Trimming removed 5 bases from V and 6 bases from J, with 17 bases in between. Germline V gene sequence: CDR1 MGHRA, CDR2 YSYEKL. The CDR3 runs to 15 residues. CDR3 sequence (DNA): TGCGCCAGCAGCGCGGCGGGGATTTTAGGCAATGAGCAGTTCTTC. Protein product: CASSAAGILGNEQFF.

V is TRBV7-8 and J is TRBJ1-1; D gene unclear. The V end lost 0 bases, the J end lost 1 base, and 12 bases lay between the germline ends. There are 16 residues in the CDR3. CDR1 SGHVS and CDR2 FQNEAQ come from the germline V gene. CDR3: CASSLALWKANTEAFF. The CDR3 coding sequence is TGTGCCAGCAGCTTAGCTTTATGGAAGGCGAACACTGAAGCTTTCTTT.

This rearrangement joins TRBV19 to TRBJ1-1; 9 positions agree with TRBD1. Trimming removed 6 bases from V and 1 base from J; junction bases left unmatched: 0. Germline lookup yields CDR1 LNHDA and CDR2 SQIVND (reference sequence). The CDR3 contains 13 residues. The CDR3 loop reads CASRTGGNTEAFF. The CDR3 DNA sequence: TGTGCCAGTAGGACAGGGGGGAACACTGAAGCTTTCTTT.

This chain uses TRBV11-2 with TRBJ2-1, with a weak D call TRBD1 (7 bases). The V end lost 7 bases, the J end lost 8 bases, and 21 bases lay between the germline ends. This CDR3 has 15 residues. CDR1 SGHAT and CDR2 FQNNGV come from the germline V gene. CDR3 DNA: TGTGCCAGCACCCTGGGGGTAGGAGGGGGCCATGAGCAGTTCTTC. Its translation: CASTLGVGGGHEQFF.

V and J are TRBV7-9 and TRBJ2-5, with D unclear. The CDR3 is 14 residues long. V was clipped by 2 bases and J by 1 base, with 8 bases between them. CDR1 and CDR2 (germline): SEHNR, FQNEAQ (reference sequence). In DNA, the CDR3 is TGTGCCAGCAGCTTAACATGGGGCCAAGAGACCCAGTACTTC. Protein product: CASSLTWGQETQYF.

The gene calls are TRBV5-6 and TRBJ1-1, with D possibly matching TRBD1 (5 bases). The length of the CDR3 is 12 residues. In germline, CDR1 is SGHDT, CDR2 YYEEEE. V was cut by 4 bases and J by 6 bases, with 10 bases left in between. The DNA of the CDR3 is TGTGCCAGCAGCGGGGCCACGGCTGAAGCTTTCTTT. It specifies CASSGATAEAFF.

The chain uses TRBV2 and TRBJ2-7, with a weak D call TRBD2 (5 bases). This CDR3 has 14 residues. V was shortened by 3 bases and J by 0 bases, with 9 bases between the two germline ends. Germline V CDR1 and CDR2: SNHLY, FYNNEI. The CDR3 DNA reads TGTGCCAGCAGTGATGAGGGATACTCCTACGAGCAGTACTTC. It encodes CASSDEGYSYEQYF.

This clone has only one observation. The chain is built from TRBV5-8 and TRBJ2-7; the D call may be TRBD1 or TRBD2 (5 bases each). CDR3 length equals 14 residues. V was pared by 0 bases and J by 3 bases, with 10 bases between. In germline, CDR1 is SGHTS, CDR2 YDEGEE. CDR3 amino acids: CASSLGDGHYEQYF. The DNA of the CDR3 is TGTGCCAGCAGCTTGGGGGACGGACACTACGAGCAGTACTTC.

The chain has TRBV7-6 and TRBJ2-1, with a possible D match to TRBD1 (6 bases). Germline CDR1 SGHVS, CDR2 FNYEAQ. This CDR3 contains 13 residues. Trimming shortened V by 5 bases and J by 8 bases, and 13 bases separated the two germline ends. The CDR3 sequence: CASSGYRVDEQFF. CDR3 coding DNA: TGTGCCAGCAGCGGCTACAGGGTGGATGAGCAGTTCTTC.

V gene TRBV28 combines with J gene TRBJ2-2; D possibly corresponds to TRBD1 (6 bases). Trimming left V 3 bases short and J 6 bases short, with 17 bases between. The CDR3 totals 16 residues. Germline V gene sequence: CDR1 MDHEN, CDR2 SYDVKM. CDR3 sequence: CASSFYTGWRSGELFF. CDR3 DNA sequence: TGTGCCAGCAGTTTTTATACAGGGTGGAGGTCCGGGGAGCTGTTTTTT.

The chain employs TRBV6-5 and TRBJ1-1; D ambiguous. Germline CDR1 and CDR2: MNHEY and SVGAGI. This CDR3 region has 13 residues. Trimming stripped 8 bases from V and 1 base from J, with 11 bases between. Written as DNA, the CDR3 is TGTGCCAGCCGGCTCTCGGGGAACACTGAAGCTTTCTTT. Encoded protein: CASRLSGNTEAFF.

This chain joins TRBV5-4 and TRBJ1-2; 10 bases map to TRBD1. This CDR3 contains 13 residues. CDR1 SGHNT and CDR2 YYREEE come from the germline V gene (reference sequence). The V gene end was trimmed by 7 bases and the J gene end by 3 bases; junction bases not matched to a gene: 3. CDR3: CASRDRGDYGYTF. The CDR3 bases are TGTGCCAGCCGGGACAGGGGCGACTATGGCTACACCTTC. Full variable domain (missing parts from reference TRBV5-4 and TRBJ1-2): ETGVTQSPTHLIKTRGQQVTLRCSSQSGHNTVSWYQQALGQGPQFIFQYYREEENGRGNFPPRFSGLQFPNYSSELNVNALELDDSALYLCASRDRGDYGYTFGSGTRLTVV.

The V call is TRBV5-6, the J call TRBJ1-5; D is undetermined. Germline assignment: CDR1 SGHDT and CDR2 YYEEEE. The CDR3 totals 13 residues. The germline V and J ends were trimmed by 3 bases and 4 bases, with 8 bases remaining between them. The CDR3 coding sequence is TGTGCCAGCAGCTCCTCGAGTAATCAGCCCCAGCATTTT. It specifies CASSSSSNQPQHF.

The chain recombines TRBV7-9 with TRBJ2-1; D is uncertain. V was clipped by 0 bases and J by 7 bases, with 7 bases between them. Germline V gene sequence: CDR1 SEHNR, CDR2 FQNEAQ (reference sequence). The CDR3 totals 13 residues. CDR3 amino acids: CASSLAMGNEQFF. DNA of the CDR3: TGTGCCAGCAGCTTAGCGATGGGAAATGAGCAGTTCTTC.

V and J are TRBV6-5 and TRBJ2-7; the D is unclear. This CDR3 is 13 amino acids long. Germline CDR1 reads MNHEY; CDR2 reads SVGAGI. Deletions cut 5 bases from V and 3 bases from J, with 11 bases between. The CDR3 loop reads CASSPTPIYEQYF. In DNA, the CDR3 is TGTGCCAGCAGTCCTACTCCAATCTACGAGCAGTACTTC.

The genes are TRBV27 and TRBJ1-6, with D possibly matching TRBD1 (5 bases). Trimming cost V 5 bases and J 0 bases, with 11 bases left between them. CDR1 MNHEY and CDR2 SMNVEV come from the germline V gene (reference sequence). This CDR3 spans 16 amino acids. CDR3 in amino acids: CASSEDRSSYNSPLHF. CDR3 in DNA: TGTGCCAGCAGTGAAGACAGATCCTCCTATAATTCACCCCTCCACTTT.